Detailed here is one T cell receptor (beta chain). CDR3 length: 14 amino acids. The V and J ends lost 2 bases and 7 bases respectively, with 15 bases between them. Germline V lookup: CDR1 GTSNPN, CDR2 SVGIG (reference sequence). Original analysis: Reference gene primers were amplified, and this amplification served to estimate nucleated cell counts. The method was immunoSEQ multiplex PCR; TCRdb's version includes in-frame clones alone and lacks a portion of them. Clone size and the V and J calls come from that table; the DNA yielded D and trimming. Seen here are about 200,000 clones, 85% to 90% observed once, and the top ten hold 3.5% to 5%. This specimen belongs to a study of blood T cell repertoires in COVID-19. As for the study in general: The origin of the acute and convalescent COVID-19 samples was the United States, Italy and Spain. PBMCs, B-cell-depleted T cells, or T cells were the source of the cDNA or gDNA that made up the material.

The TCR comes from a man aged 45-60 years with acute or convalescent COVID-19. Input material: peripheral blood. The rearrangement uses TRBV30 and TRBJ1-5; TRBD1 is a possible D gene (6 bases). The CDR3 nucleotides are TGTGCCTGGAGTTCCGCGGGGGCGCGACAGCCCCAGCATTTT. Its protein is CAWSSAGARQPQHF.